The sequence of this T cell receptor (beta chain) was determined in a study of T cell responses to AZD1222 COVID-19 vaccine. Whole-study context: Second-dose timings of about 4 or about 12 weeks were pooled. Whole-study findings and limits: Mostly white British, mostly female donors; authors suggested clonal diversity may be underestimated.

The assay was immunoSEQ multiplex PCR, and TCRdb's table has in-frame clones only and misses some. The table shows 160,000 or so clones, with 91% occurring only once. With regard to this clone: Its antigen is currently unknown.

The CDR3 has 15 residues. Unmatched junction bases numbered 3, after V lost 0 bases and J lost 1 base. Germline V CDR1 and CDR2: SGDLS, YYNGEE. The V gene is TRBV9, the J gene TRBJ2-5; 7 nucleotides align to TRBD2. The clonotype comes from an adult in good health. The sequenced sample was peripheral blood, obtained on day 0 of AZD1222 vaccination. The CDR3 DNA is TGTGCCAGCAGCGTAGGGGCGGGAGTCCAAGAGACCCAGTACTTC. Translating gives CASSVGAGVQETQYF.